This T cell receptor beta chain derives from a study of glioma-infiltrating T cells after dendritic cell vaccination. Whole-study context: Autologous tumor lysate was loaded overnight onto monocyte-derived dendritic cells grown approximately seven days with IL-4 and GM-CSF. General study findings and limits: Only a small number of patients had complete blood and tumor samples.

This CDR3 is built from 14 residues. The V segment lost 0 bases and the J segment 6 bases; nucleotides outside the gene matches: 3. CDR1 and CDR2 (germline): SGHRS, YFSETQ. Method: immunoSEQ multiplex PCR; TCRdb's copy keeps in-frame clones and lacks some. The sample includes roughly 50,000 clones, 89% of them seen just once. Turning to this clone: What it binds is unknown.

Specified time point: after dendritic cell vaccination, including at tumor progression/relapse. Patients had residual fresh-frozen tumor tissue and more than two years of survival data. The genes are TRBV5-1 and TRBJ1-5; 7 nucleotides agree with TRBD1. Sequencing was performed on blood, taken after dendritic cell vaccination. This clonotype was obtained from a human donor with glioblastoma. As DNA, the CDR3 is TGCGCCAGCAGCTTGGGTGCAGGGGGTCAGCCCCAGCATTTT. This gives the protein CASSLGAGGQPQHF.